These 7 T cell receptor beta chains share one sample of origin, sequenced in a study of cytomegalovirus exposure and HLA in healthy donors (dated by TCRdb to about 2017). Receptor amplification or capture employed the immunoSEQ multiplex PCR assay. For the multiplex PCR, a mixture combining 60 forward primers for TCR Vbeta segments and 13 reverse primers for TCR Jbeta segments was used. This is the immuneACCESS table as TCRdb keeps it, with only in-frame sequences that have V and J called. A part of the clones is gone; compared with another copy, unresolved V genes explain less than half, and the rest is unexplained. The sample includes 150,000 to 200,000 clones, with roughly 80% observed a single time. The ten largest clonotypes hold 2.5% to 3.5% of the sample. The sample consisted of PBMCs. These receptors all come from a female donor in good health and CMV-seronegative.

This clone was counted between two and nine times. The CDR3 reads CASSIEGDTEAFF. The CDR3 DNA is TGTGCCAGTAGTATTGAGGGGGACACTGAAGCTTTCTTT. The chain combines TRBV19 with TRBJ1-1, with D possibly TRBD1 on 6 matching bases. The CDR3 sequence is 13 residues long. Trimming pared 3 bases from V and 3 bases from J, leaving 8 bases between. Germline V gene data show CDR1 as LNHDA and CDR2 as SQIVND (reference sequence). The whole variable domain, remainder taken from reference TRBV19 and TRBJ1-1, is DGGITQSPKYLFRKEGQNVTLSCEQNLNHDAMYWYRQDPGQGLRLIYYSQIVNDFQKGDIAEGYSVSREKKESFPLTVTSAQKNPTAFYLCASSIEGDTEAFFGQGTRLTVV.

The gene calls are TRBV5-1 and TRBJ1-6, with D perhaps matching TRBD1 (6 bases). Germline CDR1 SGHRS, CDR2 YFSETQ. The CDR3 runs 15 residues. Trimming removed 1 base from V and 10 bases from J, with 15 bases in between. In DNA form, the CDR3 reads TGCGCCAGCAGCTTGCAGGGGCCTCAGCGATCACCCCTCCACTTT. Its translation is CASSLQGPQRSPLHF.

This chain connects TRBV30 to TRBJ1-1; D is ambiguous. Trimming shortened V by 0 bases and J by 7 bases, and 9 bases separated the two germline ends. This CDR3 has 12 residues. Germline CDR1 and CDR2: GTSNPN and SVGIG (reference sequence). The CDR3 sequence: CAWSVSLVEAFF. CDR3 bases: TGTGCCTGGAGTGTCTCTTTAGTTGAAGCTTTCTTT.

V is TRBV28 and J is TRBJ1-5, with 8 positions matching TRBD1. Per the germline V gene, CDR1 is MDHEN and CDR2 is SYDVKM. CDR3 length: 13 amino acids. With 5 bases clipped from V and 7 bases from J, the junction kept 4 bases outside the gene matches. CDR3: CASSGQGLQPQHF. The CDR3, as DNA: TGTGCCAGCAGTGGACAGGGTTTACAGCCCCAGCATTTT.

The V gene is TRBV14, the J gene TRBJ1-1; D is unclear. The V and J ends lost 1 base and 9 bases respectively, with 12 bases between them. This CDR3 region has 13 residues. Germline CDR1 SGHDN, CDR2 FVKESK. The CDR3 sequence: CASSQVGGLKAFF. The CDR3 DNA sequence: TGTGCCAGCAGCCAAGTCGGAGGGCTGAAAGCTTTCTTT. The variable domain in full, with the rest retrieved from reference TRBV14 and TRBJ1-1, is EAGVTQFPSHSVIEKGQTVTLRCDPISGHDNLYWYRRVMGKEIKFLLHFVKESKQDESGMPNNRFLAERTGGTYSTLKVQPAELEDSGVYFCASSQVGGLKAFFGQGTRLTVV.

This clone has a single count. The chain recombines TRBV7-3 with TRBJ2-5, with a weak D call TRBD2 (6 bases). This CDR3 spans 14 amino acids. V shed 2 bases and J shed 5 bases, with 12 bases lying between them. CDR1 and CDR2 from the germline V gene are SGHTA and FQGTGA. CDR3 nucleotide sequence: TGTGCCAGCAGCTTAGCGGGGACGGGCGAGACCCAGTACTTC. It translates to CASSLAGTGETQYF.

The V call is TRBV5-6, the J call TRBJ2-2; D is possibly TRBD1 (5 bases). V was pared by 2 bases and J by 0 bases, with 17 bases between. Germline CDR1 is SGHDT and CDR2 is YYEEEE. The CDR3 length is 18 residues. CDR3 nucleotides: TGTGCCAGCAGCTTTGGGGCCCTCCCATTCGCGAACACCGGGGAGCTGTTTTTT. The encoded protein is CASSFGALPFANTGELFF. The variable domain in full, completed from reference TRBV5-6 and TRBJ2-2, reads DAGVTQSPTHLIKTRGQQVTLRCSPKSGHDTVSWYQQALGQGPQFIFQYYEEEERQRGNFPDRFSGHQFPNYSSELNVNALLLGDSALYLCASSFGALPFANTGELFFGEGSRLTVL.